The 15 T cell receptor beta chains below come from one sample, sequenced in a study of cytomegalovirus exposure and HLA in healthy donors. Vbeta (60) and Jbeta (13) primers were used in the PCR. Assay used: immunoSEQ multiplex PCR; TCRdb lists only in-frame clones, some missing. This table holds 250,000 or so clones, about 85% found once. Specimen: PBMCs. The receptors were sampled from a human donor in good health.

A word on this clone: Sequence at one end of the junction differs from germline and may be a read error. The CDR3, as DNA: TGTGCCAGCAGCCCCAGAGGGATTTCCAATGAACAGTTCTTC. Translated: CASSPRGISNEQFF. The V and J genes are TRBV4-2 and TRBJ2-1; a possible D gene is TRBD2 (5 bases). CDR1 is LGHNA, CDR2 YNFKEQ, per germline. The length of the CDR3 is 14 residues.

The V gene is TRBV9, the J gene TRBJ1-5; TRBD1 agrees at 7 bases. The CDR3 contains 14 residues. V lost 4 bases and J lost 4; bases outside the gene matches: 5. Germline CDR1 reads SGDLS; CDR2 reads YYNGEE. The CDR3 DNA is TGTGCCAGCAGCCTGACAGGGCTAAATCAGCCCCAGCATTTT. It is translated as CASSLTGLNQPQHF.

The CDR3 DNA sequence: TGTGCCAGCTCACCAAGGGTAGCGGACTACAATGAGCAGTTCTTC. Encoded protein: CASSPRVADYNEQFF. The V and J genes are TRBV18 and TRBJ2-1; the D gene is possibly TRBD2 (6 bases). Trimming removed 2 bases at V and 3 bases at J, with 11 bases between. Looked up from germline, CDR1 is KGHSH and CDR2 is LQKENI. The CDR3 consists of 15 residues.

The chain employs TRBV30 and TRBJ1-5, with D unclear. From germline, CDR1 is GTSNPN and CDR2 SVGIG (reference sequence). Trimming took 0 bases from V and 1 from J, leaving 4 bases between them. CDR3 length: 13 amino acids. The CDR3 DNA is TGTGCCTGGAGTGTACAGAGCAATCAGCCCCAGCATTTT. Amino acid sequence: CAWSVQSNQPQHF.

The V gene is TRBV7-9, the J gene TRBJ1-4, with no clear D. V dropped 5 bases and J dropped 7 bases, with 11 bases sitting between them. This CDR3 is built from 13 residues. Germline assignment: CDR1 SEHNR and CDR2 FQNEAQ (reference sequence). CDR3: CASSPRIGEKLFF. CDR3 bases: TGTGCCAGCAGCCCCAGAATTGGTGAAAAACTGTTTTTT.

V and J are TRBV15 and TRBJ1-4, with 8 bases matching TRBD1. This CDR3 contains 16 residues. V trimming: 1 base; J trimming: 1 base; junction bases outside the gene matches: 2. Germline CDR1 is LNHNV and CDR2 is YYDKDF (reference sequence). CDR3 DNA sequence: TGTGCCACCAGCAGAGGCGACAGGGGAACTAATGAAAAACTGTTTTTT. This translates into CATSRGDRGTNEKLFF.

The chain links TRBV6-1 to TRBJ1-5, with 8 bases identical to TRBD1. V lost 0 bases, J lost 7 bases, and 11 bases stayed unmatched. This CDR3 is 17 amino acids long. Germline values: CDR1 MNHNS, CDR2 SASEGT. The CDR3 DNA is TGTGCCAGCAGTGAAGCGTATAAGGACAGGGAGGGACAGCCCCAGCATTTT. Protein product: CASSEAYKDREGQPQHF.

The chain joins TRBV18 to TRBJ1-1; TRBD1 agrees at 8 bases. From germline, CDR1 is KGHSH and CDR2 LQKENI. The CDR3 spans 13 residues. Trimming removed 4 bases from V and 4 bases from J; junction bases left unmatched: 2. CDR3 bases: TGTGCCAGCTCACGAGGACAGGGCACTGAAGCTTTCTTT. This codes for CASSRGQGTEAFF.

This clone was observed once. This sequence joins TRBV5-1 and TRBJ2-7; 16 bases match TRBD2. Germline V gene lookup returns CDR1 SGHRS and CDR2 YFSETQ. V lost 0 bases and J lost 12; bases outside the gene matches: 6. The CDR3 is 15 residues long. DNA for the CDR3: TGCGCCAGCAGCTTGGACGGGACTAGCGGGAGGGACCGGTACTTC. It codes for CASSLDGTSGRDRYF.

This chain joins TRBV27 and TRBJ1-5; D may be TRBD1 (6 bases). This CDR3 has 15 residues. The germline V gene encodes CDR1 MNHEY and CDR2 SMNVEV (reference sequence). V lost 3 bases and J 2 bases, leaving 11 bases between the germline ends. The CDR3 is CASSFLAGGNQPQHF. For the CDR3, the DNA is TGTGCCAGCAGTTTCCTAGCAGGGGGCAATCAGCCCCAGCATTTT.

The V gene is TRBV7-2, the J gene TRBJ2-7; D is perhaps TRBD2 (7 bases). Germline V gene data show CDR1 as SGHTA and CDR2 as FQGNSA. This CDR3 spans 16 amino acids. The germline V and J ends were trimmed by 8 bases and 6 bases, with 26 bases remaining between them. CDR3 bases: TGTGCCAGCTCCTTTGGGGGGGCGGGAGCGTATAGCGAGCAGTACTTC. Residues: CASSFGGAGAYSEQYF.

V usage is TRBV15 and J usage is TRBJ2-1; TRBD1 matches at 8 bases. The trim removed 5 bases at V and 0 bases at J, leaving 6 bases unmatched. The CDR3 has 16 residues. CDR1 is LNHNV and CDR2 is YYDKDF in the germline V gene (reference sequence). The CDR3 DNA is TGTGCCACCAGCCCCCGACAGGGGCTCTCCTACAATGAGCAGTTCTTC. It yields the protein CATSPRQGLSYNEQFF. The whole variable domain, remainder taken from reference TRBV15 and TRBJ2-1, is DAMVIQNPRYQVTQFGKPVTLSCSQTLNHNVMYWYQQKSSQAPKLLFHYYDKDFNNEADTPDNFQSRRPNTSFCFLDIRSPGLGDTAMYLCATSPRQGLSYNEQFFGPGTRLTVL.

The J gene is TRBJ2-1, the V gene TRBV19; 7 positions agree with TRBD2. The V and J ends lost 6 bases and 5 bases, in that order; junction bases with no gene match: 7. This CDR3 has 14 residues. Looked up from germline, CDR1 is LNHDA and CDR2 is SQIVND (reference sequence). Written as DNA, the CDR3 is TGTGCCAGTAGAGGCGGGGGAGCCGACAATGAGCAGTTCTTC. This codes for CASRGGGADNEQFF.

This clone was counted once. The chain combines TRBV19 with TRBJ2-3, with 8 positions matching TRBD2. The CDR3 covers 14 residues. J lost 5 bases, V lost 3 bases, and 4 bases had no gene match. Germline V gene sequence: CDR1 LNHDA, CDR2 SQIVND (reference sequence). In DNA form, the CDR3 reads TGTGCCAGTAGTATTAGCGGGATGGGAGATACGCAGTATTTT. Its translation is CASSISGMGDTQYF.

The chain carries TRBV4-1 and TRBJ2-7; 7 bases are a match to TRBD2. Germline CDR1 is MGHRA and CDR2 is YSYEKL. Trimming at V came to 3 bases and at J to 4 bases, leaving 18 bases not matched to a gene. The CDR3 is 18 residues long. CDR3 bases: TGCGCCAGCAGCCAGCTGGGAGGGGCGGGTCTTGATTTGTACGAGCAGTACTTC. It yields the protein CASSQLGGAGLDLYEQYF.